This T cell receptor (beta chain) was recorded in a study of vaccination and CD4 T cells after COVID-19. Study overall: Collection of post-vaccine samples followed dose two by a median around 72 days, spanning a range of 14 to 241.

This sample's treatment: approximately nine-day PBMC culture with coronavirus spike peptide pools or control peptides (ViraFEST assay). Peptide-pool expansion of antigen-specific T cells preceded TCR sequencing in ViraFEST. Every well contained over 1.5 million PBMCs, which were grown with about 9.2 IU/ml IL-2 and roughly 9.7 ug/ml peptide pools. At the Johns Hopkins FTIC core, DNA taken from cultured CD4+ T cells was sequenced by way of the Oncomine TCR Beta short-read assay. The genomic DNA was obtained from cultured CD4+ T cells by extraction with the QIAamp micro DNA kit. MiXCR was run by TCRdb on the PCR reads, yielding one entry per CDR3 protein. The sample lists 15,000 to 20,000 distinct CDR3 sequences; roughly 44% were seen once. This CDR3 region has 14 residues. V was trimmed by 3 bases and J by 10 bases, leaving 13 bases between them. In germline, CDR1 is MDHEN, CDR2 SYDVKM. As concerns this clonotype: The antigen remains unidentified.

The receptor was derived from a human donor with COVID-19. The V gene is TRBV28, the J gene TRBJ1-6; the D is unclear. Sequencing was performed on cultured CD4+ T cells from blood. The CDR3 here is CASSFRGVGSPLHF. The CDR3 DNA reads TGTGCCAGCAGTTTTCGTGGGGTGGGGTCACCCCTCCACTTT.